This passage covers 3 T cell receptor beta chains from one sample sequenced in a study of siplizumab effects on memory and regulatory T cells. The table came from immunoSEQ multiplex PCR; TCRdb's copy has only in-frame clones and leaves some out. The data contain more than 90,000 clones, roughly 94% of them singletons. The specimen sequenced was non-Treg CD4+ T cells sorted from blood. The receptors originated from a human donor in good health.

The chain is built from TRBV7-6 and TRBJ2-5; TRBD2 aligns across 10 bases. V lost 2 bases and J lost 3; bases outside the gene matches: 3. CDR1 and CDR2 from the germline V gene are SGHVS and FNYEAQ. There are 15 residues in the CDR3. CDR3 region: CASSLTLAGEETQYF. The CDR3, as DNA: TGTGCCAGCAGCTTAACTCTAGCGGGAGAAGAGACCCAGTACTTC.

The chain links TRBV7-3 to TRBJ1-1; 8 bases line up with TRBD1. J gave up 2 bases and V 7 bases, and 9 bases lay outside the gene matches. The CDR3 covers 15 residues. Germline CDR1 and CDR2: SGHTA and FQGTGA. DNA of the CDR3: TGTGCCAGCAAAAGGGACAGGACGGATAACACTGAAGCTTTCTTT. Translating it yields CASKRDRTDNTEAFF. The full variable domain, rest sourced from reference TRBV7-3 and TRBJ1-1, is GAGVSQTPSNKVTEKGKYVELRCDPISGHTALYWYRQSLGQGPEFLIYFQGTGAADDSGLPNDRFFAVRPEGSVSTLKIQRTERGDSAVYLCASKRDRTDNTEAFFGQGTRLTVV.

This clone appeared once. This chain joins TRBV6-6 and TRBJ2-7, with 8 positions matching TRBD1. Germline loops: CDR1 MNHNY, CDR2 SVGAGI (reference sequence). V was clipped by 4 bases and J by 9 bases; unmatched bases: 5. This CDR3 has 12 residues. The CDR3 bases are TGTGCCAGCAGTTCGGACGACAGGGGGCAGTACTTC. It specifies CASSSDDRGQYF.